Listed below are T cell receptor beta chains from one sample, sequenced in a study of OX40 agonist ivuxolimab in advanced cancers. Repertoires were generated with immunoSEQ multiplex PCR, while TCRdb's copy carries only in-frame clones and drops some. Of 55,000 to 70,000 clones in the sample, around four fifths are singletons; the top ten hold about 4%. The material sequenced was CD4+ or CD8+ T cells sorted from blood, taken in a trial of the OX40 agonist ivuxolimab. Receptors were obtained from an adult with an advanced solid tumor such as melanoma, head and neck, liver or kidney cancer. The CDR3 runs from the conserved cysteine through the conserved F or W. The D gene is left open where the match is weak. Not all rows give a size; the values are once, few, many and, for expanded clones, a class.

v_call: TRBV6-8
j_call: TRBJ1-5
clone_size: -
d_call: -
cdr3_nt: TGTGCCAGCACGCGGGGGGCTGATCAGCCCCAGCATTTT
cdr3_aa: CASTRGADQPQHF

v_call: TRBV9
j_call: TRBJ2-1
clone_size: -
d_call: TRBD1
cdr3_nt: TGTGCCAGCAGCTTCGGACAGGGGGCTAACAATGAGCAGTTCTTC
cdr3_aa: CASSFGQGANNEQFF

v_call: TRBV4-1
j_call: TRBJ1-1
clone_size: -
d_call: TRBD1
cdr3_nt: TGCGCCAGCAGCCATCCGGGACAGGGCACTGAAGCTTTCTTT
cdr3_aa: CASSHPGQGTEAFF

v_call: TRBV5-1
j_call: TRBJ2-3
clone_size: -
d_call: -
cdr3_nt: TGCGCCAGCAGCTTATTGGGGGGCCCAGCAGATACGCAGTATTTT
cdr3_aa: CASSLLGGPADTQYF

v_call: TRBV5-4
j_call: TRBJ2-3
clone_size: -
d_call: -
cdr3_nt: TGTGCCAGCAGCTTGGAAACAGGGAGGGGAGCAGATACGCAGTATTTT
cdr3_aa: CASSLETGRGADTQYF

v_call: TRBV28
j_call: TRBJ2-7
clone_size: medium-sized
d_call: TRBD2
cdr3_nt: TGTGCCAGCAGTCACCAAGGGTGGCTAGCGGGCTCCTACGAGCAGTACTTC
cdr3_aa: CASSHQGWLAGSYEQYF

v_call: TRBV7-2
j_call: TRBJ2-7
clone_size: -
d_call: -
cdr3_nt: TGTGCCAGCAGCGGCGGGATAATTTACGAGCAGTACTTC
cdr3_aa: CASSGGIIYEQYF

v_call: TRBV6-6
j_call: TRBJ1-3
clone_size: -
d_call: -
cdr3_nt: TGTGCCAGCAGTGCTTCCTGGCCGCGCTTTGGAAACACCATATATTTT
cdr3_aa: CASSASWPRFGNTIYF

v_call: TRBV2
j_call: TRBJ2-7
clone_size: -
d_call: -
cdr3_nt: TGTGCCAGCAGTATGGGACTACAGGGCTTCTACGAGCAGTACTTC
cdr3_aa: CASSMGLQGFYEQYF

v_call: TRBV18
j_call: TRBJ1-3
clone_size: -
d_call: -
cdr3_nt: TGTGCCAGCTCACCATCCGTTGGGGGTTCTGGAAACACCATATATTTT
cdr3_aa: CASSPSVGGSGNTIYF

v_call: TRBV19
j_call: TRBJ2-7
clone_size: -
d_call: -
cdr3_nt: TGTGCCACCGAAGACGGCGAGCAGTACTTC
cdr3_aa: CATEDGEQYF

v_call: TRBV4-1
j_call: TRBJ2-1
clone_size: -
d_call: -
cdr3_nt: TGCGCCAGCAGCCAAGATCCTGCTGAGGAAGAGCAGTTCTTC
cdr3_aa: CASSQDPAEEEQFF

v_call: TRBV7-2
j_call: TRBJ1-4
clone_size: -
d_call: -
cdr3_nt: TGTGCCAGCCGCTCGGACCGATTTAATGAAAAACTGTTTTTT
cdr3_aa: CASRSDRFNEKLFF

v_call: TRBV25-1
j_call: TRBJ1-4
clone_size: -
d_call: TRBD1
cdr3_nt: TGTGCCAGCAGGGGACAGGGGGTTGAAAAACTGTTTTTT
cdr3_aa: CASRGQGVEKLFF

v_call: TRBV14
j_call: TRBJ2-7
clone_size: once
d_call: TRBD1
cdr3_nt: TGTGCCAGCAGCCAAGCTGGACAGGGAAATCTATACGAGCAGTACTTC
cdr3_aa: CASSQAGQGNLYEQYF

v_call: TRBV7-6
j_call: TRBJ2-3
clone_size: once
d_call: TRBD2
cdr3_nt: TGTGCCAGCAGCTTTTACCGGGAGGGTTCCACAGATACGCAGTATTTT
cdr3_aa: CASSFYREGSTDTQYF

v_call: TRBV6-1
j_call: TRBJ2-7
clone_size: -
d_call: -
cdr3_nt: TGTGCCAGCTGGGGATGGGGCCGGCGCTCCTACGAGCAGTACTTC
cdr3_aa: CASWGWGRRSYEQYF

v_call: TRBV21-1
j_call: TRBJ2-7
clone_size: -
d_call: -
cdr3_nt: TGTGCCAGCAGCAAAGAACTAGCTTTCGGTTTTGATGGGTACGAGCAGTACTTC
cdr3_aa: CASSKELAFGFDGYEQYF

v_call: TRBV30
j_call: TRBJ2-1
clone_size: -
d_call: TRBD2
cdr3_nt: TGTGCCTGGAGTCACGGGGGACTAGCGGGAGAGGGTGAGCAGTTCTTC
cdr3_aa: CAWSHGGLAGEGEQFF

v_call: TRBV6-4
j_call: TRBJ2-3
clone_size: -
d_call: -
cdr3_nt: TGTGCCAGCAGGGACACCAGCACAGATACGCAGTATTTT
cdr3_aa: CASRDTSTDTQYF

v_call: TRBV6-6
j_call: TRBJ2-7
clone_size: -
d_call: -
cdr3_nt: TGTGCCAGCAGTCGGGACGGATCTAGCTCCTACGAGCAGTACTTC
cdr3_aa: CASSRDGSSSYEQYF

v_call: TRBV28
j_call: TRBJ2-1
clone_size: -
d_call: -
cdr3_nt: TGTGCCAGCAGCTTAAGCCCTCCAGGTACCTACAATGAGCAGTTCTTC
cdr3_aa: CASSLSPPGTYNEQFF

v_call: TRBV5-6
j_call: TRBJ1-1
clone_size: -
d_call: -
cdr3_nt: TGTGCCAGCAGCTTGGGGGGTTTAAACACTGAAGCTTTCTTT
cdr3_aa: CASSLGGLNTEAFF

v_call: TRBV6-1
j_call: TRBJ2-2
clone_size: -
d_call: -
cdr3_nt: TGTGCCAGCAGTGCGCTCCTGGGGAGCGGGAACACCGGGGAGCTGTTTTTT
cdr3_aa: CASSALLGSGNTGELFF

v_call: TRBV19
j_call: TRBJ2-7
clone_size: -
d_call: -
cdr3_nt: TGTGCCAGTAGCTGGACTTATGGAACTGACGAGCAGTACTTC
cdr3_aa: CASSWTYGTDEQYF

v_call: TRBV5-1
j_call: TRBJ2-5
clone_size: -
d_call: -
cdr3_nt: TGCGCCAGCAGCCGCGCGGGACAGCAAGAGACCCAGTACTTC
cdr3_aa: CASSRAGQQETQYF

v_call: TRBV11-3
j_call: TRBJ2-5
clone_size: -
d_call: TRBD1
cdr3_nt: TGTGCCAGCAGCCTCAAAGGACAGGGAAGACAGACCCAGTACTTC
cdr3_aa: CASSLKGQGRQTQYF

v_call: TRBV7-8
j_call: TRBJ2-3
clone_size: -
d_call: -
cdr3_nt: TGTGCCAGCAGCTCTACACCAACAGATACGCAGTATTTT
cdr3_aa: CASSSTPTDTQYF

v_call: TRBV30
j_call: TRBJ2-7
clone_size: -
d_call: -
cdr3_nt: TGTGCCTGGAGCGAAGGACCTACCTACGAGCAGTACTTC
cdr3_aa: CAWSEGPTYEQYF

v_call: TRBV6-5
j_call: TRBJ2-1
clone_size: once
d_call: TRBD2
cdr3_nt: TGTGCCAGCAGTTTCGCGGGAGCAGACAATGAGCAGTTCTTC
cdr3_aa: CASSFAGADNEQFF

v_call: TRBV28
j_call: TRBJ2-3
clone_size: -
d_call: -
cdr3_nt: TGTGCCAGCAGTTCAGGGGTGAGGACAGATACGCAGTATTTT
cdr3_aa: CASSSGVRTDTQYF

v_call: TRBV9
j_call: TRBJ2-7
clone_size: -
d_call: -
cdr3_nt: TGTGCCAGCAGCGCACCTGGACAGTACGAGCAGTACTTC
cdr3_aa: CASSAPGQYEQYF

v_call: TRBV6-1
j_call: TRBJ1-1
clone_size: -
d_call: -
cdr3_nt: TGTGCCAGCAGTGAAGGGTGGAGGCGCACTGAAGCTTTCTTT
cdr3_aa: CASSEGWRRTEAFF

v_call: TRBV18
j_call: TRBJ2-7
clone_size: once
d_call: -
cdr3_nt: TGTGCCAGCTCACCGGTAGACCCCTCCTACGAGCAGTACTTC
cdr3_aa: CASSPVDPSYEQYF

v_call: TRBV11-2
j_call: TRBJ1-1
clone_size: -
d_call: -
cdr3_nt: TGTGCCAGCAGCCGAGGTGCGCGGAACACTGAAGCTTTCTTT
cdr3_aa: CASSRGARNTEAFF

v_call: TRBV28
j_call: TRBJ2-5
clone_size: -
d_call: -
cdr3_nt: TGTGCCAGCAGTTCCCCCCAGAGCAAGGCCCAGTACTTC
cdr3_aa: CASSSPQSKAQYF

v_call: TRBV28
j_call: TRBJ1-1
clone_size: once
d_call: -
cdr3_nt: TGTGCCATTAGGGGAGGGGATAGGGACACTGAAGCTTTCTTT
cdr3_aa: CAIRGGDRDTEAFF

v_call: TRBV5-4
j_call: TRBJ2-3
clone_size: -
d_call: -
cdr3_nt: TGTGCCAGCAGCCCCGGAGGGGATACGCAGTATTTT
cdr3_aa: CASSPGGDTQYF

v_call: TRBV19
j_call: TRBJ2-7
clone_size: -
d_call: -
cdr3_nt: TGTGCCAGTAGTAACTCCGGGAACTACGAGCAGTACTTC
cdr3_aa: CASSNSGNYEQYF

v_call: TRBV7-2
j_call: TRBJ1-2
clone_size: -
d_call: TRBD1
cdr3_nt: TGTGCCAGCAGCGCGCAGGGGGCGGGGTACTATGGCTACACCTTC
cdr3_aa: CASSAQGAGYYGYTF

v_call: TRBV4-1
j_call: TRBJ2-7
clone_size: few
d_call: TRBD2
cdr3_nt: TGCGCCAGCAGTCGTTCCGGGACTACTATCTACGAGCAGTACTTC
cdr3_aa: CASSRSGTTIYEQYF

v_call: TRBV7-3
j_call: TRBJ2-1
clone_size: -
d_call: TRBD2
cdr3_nt: TGTGCCAGCAGCTTACTAGCGGGAGGTTACAATGAGCAGTTCTTC
cdr3_aa: CASSLLAGGYNEQFF

v_call: TRBV7-9
j_call: TRBJ2-5
clone_size: -
d_call: TRBD1
cdr3_nt: TGTGCCAGCAGCTTAGAGGGGGCGAAAGAGACCCAGTACTTC
cdr3_aa: CASSLEGAKETQYF

v_call: TRBV21-1
j_call: TRBJ2-7
clone_size: -
d_call: -
cdr3_nt: TGTGCCAGGGGGTGGCACGAGCAGTACTTC
cdr3_aa: CARGWHEQYF

v_call: TRBV5-1
j_call: TRBJ1-2
clone_size: -
d_call: -
cdr3_nt: TGCGCCAGCAGCTTCGGGAGTGGCTACACCTTC
cdr3_aa: CASSFGSGYTF